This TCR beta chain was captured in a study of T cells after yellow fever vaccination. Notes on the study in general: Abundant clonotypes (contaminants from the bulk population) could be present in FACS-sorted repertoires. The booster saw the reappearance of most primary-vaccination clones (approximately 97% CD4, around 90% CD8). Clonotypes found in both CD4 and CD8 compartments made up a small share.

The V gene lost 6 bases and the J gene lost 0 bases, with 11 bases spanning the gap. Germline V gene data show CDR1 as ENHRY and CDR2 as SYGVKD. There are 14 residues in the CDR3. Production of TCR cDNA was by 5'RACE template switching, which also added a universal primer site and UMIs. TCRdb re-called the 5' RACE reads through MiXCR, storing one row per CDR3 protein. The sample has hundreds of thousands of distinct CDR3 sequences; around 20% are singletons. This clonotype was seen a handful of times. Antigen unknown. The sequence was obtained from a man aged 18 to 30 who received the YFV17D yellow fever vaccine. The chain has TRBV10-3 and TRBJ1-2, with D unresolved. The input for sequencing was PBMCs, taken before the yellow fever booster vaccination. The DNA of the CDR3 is TGTGCCATCAGCGCCGGGGAGACTAACTATGGCTACACCTTC. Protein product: CAISAGETNYGYTF.